This T cell receptor (beta chain) was identified during a study of cytomegalovirus exposure and HLA in healthy donors (dated by TCRdb to 2016 to 2017). About the study as a whole: An earlier analysis of 550 to 700 of the donors reported about 250 Gb of sequence data and some 100 million unique TCR beta sequences from about 179 million T cells. About 280 gigabases of sequencing data and 91 million or so unique TCR sequences made up an early release that covered approximately 700 HLA-typed donors. Among the roughly 400 genotyped donors, around 81% belonged to the genetic ancestry cluster associated with self-reported Caucasian donors. The aim of the study was to test whether cataloging public T cell receptors could identify signatures of past pathogen exposure. The T cell repertoires of 550 to 850 subjects were profiled by immunosequencing and related to cytomegalovirus serostatus. Along with the roughly 670-subject first cohort, a separate validation cohort of around 120 different subjects was used. To predict cytomegalovirus infection status, the study combined high-throughput TCR immunosequencing, statistical association of individual TCRs with disease status, and machine learning. A later analysis re-examined previously published TCR beta repertoires from roughly 720 donors and added high-resolution HLA genotyping to investigate patterns of TCR occurrence. The later analysis used no new phenotypic data to find candidate immune exposures, relying instead on TCR beta sequences and their occurrence across donors. An earlier analysis of 500 to 650 of the donors applied high-throughput TCR beta sequencing to assess whether each TCR beta V gene segment acted as functional or pseudogenic. Alongside the repertoire data, information on donor age, sex, ethnicity and CMV serostatus was compiled. A later genetic analysis used genome-wide SNP genotypes for about 60% of the 666 donors, treating that subset as a discovery cohort. Every discovery cohort repertoire had been produced on one sequencing platform. HLA typing covered class I and class II loci at four-digit resolution. Typing coverage varied by locus: 629-630 donors for A, B, C, DRB1 and DQB1; approximately 500 for DQA1; some 610 for DPA1; approximately 450 for DPB1. Roughly five DR-DQ haplotypes were handled as single units for association and clustering, since linkage in the cohort was strong. On average, around 240,000 unique TCR beta nucleotide sequences were sequenced per donor among 398 genotyped donors of the cohort, with roughly 18% of those sequences being non-productive.

Libraries were made using the immunoSEQ multiplex PCR assay. For the multiplex PCR, a mixture combining 60 forward primers for TCR Vbeta segments and 13 reverse primers for TCR Jbeta segments was used. A multiplex PCR assay on genomic DNA amplified the CDR3 region of rearranged TCR beta genes. On the Illumina HiSeq System, the amplified TCR beta libraries were sequenced as 87-base-pair reads. As for how the authors treated the data: A later analysis tallied roughly 76 million unique TCR beta chains across the 700 or so repertoires, and about 12 million of those chains were shared by two or more donors. To remove PCR and sequencing errors, raw reads were error-corrected and collapsed into unique sequences using a nearest-neighbor algorithm that merged closely related sequences. V, D and J gene segments were assigned by aligning CDR3 sequences to IMGT reference sequences. Each retained sequence needed at least a six-nucleotide match to both a V gene segment and a J gene segment. A rearrangement was called productive if the CDR3 had no stop codons and remained in frame with V and J, and every other rearrangement was called non-productive. Following IMGT convention, CDR3 was defined as the stretch from the second conserved V-encoded cysteine to the conserved J-encoded phenylalanine. The earlier analysis of 587 of the donors excluded any sequence lacking an unambiguous match to a single V gene segment. In an earlier analysis of a few hundred of the donors, a V segment was called functional when productive rearrangements were above 56.7%, and segregating when the standard deviation between donors exceeded 5%. A statistical classification framework was built to diagnose cytomegalovirus status from the catalog of TCR beta chain sequences. In a later analysis, TCR nucleotide sequences were compared against IMGT/GENE-DB human TR gene sequences so that V and J genes could be assigned. In a later analysis, CDR3 sequences and most-parsimonious VDJ recombination scenarios were assigned using the TCRdist pipeline. In a later analysis, every TCR beta chain was defined by the combination of its CDR3 amino acid sequence and its V-gene family, and reads without a unique V-gene family were dropped. In a later analysis, a few hundred highly shared, low-generation-probability nucleotide sequences were removed to address suspected cross-contamination and a sequencing artifact. For each public chain, a later analysis derived a clonal expansion index from normalized ranks of inferred template counts within each repertoire. In a later analysis, generation probabilities were computed using a VDJ recombination model fitted to out-of-frame rearrangements, and the results were checked against IGoR. Hypergeometric tests were used in a later analysis to score TCR-TCR, TCR-HLA and TCR-CMV co-occurrence, with a repertoire-size bias correction applied to the TCR pairs. To estimate false discovery rates, a later analysis permuted the HLA or CMV assignments 20 times. A later analysis grouped co-occurring TCRs with DBSCAN, adding TCRdist sequence similarity when clustering within HLA-allele-positive subsets. Repertoires with fewer than 30,000 or more than 120,000 public chains were left out of co-occurrence clustering, as were four to six repertoires with anomalous nucleotide sharing. TCRdb retrieved this table from immuneACCESS and kept in-frame rearrangements only. Not all clones are present; in checked studies, unresolved V genes account for under half, and no reason is known for the remainder. V and J calls and clone size follow that table, whereas D and trimming were derived from the DNA. The table for this sample lists fewer than 200,000 clones; about 81% of them were counted only once. More than 1.3% of the sample goes to the ten largest clones.

As to this clone: The clone's antigen remains unknown. No base-level quality is on record; no much larger clone is a single base apart. The sample carries other DNA sequences with the same CDR3.

The V end loses 3 bases and the J end loses 4 bases, and a stretch of 16 bases separates them. The germline V gene provides CDR1 SGHRS and CDR2 YFSETQ. Including the terminal cysteine and phenylalanine, the CDR3 comprises 16 residues. Solely the CDR3 DNA is kept, with 48 bases framed from the first base. In total, about 650 healthy bone marrow donors made up the cohort. At the time of sampling, every cohort member was nominally healthy, though immune exposures that went unrecorded were likely present. The donor was CMV seropositive and belonged to the group of 250 to 300 seropositive cohort members. A peripheral blood sample was collected from each donor, and TCR beta sequencing was performed on peripheral blood mononuclear cells. The Qiagen DNeasy Blood Extraction Kit was used to extract genomic DNA from the blood cell samples. The paper as a whole reports these results and caveats: Broadly in line with IMGT annotations, most TCR beta V segments showed up in productive rearrangements about 90% or about 30% of the time in an earlier analysis of 587 of the donors. The study listed 164 TCR beta chains as associated with cytomegalovirus. It was suggested by the authors that the approach could potentially be generalized to other disease states and immunological phenotypes. The 87-base-pair reads could not distinguish some IMGT-functional V segments, including TRBV6-2 and TRBV6-3, so those segments were excluded. A later genetic analysis reported fewer N-insertions in productive TCRs among donors in an Asian-associated ancestry cluster than the roughly 700-donor mean. The classifier was reported to diagnose cytomegalovirus status with high specificity and sensitivity in both the original cohort and the validation cohort. A cluster of highly shared sequence variants was judged likely to represent a technical artifact of the sequencing pipeline. When HLA alleles, especially DR and DQ, strongly co-occurred, TCR associations were difficult to assign to individual alleles. A later analysis reported that several top co-occurrence clusters appeared linked to parvovirus B19, influenza, CMV and Epstein-Barr virus. CMV serostatus was the only immune exposure information available for the cohort. A later analysis found that most CMV-associated TCR beta chains appeared HLA-restricted, with HLA associations seemingly driven largely by CMV exposure. In a later analysis, the rate of TCR association differed among HLA loci, with DRB1 alleles having the most associated TCRs and HLA-C alleles having the fewest. Presence/absence analyses assumed roughly uniform sequencing depth across donors, an assumption that may not hold. Most TCR sequences were observed very rarely across donors, whereas some public TCRs were present in many individuals. A later analysis found that HLA-associated TCR beta chains were more clonally expanded and had lower generation probabilities than equally common non-associated chains. V-gene and J-gene trimming of TCR beta chains was associated with a missense DCLRE1C variant in a later genetic analysis, and the association was replicated in an independent cohort. The cohort was sequenced for TCR beta chains only, and without alpha or paired-chain data the features that could be detected were limited. In vitro tests confirmed that three of the cytomegalovirus-associated TCR beta chains recognize cytomegalovirus antigens. A further reported finding was that TCR beta sequences accurately predicted the HLA-A and HLA-B alleles for most subjects in the first cohort. Because counts were too low, about 18 rarely observed V segments, including chromosome 9 orphons, were excluded from the earlier analysis of several hundred of the donors. Because some donors lacked HLA typing at each locus, the association tests relied only on the typed subset. Linkage disequilibrium might explain the correlated functional status among segregating V segments, but an unknown experimental factor could not be ruled out. A later analysis associated 16,951 TCR beta sequences with specific HLA alleles at a false discovery rate of 0.05.

The material sequenced was PBMCs. Rearrangement joined TRBV5-1 to TRBJ2-2; TRBD1 might be the D gene, on 5 matching bases. This TCR derives from a girl between 5 and 17 years old in good health and CMV-seropositive. DNA sequence: TGCGCCAGCAGCTCGCAACTTGACAGATCCACCGGGGAGCTGTTTTTT. The resulting protein is CASSSQLDRSTGELFF. This CDR3, with the reference TRBV5-1 and TRBJ2-2 proteins standing in past its ends, gives the full variable domain KAGVTQTPRYLIKTRGQQVTLSCSPISGHRSVSWYQQTPGQGLQFLFEYFSETQRNKGNFPGRFSGRQFSNSRSEMNVSTLELGDSALYLCASSSQLDRSTGELFFGEGSRLTVL.